Each of the 25 T cell receptor beta chains below was sequenced from the same sample in a study of T cells in localized non-small cell lung cancer. The data were produced by immunoSEQ multiplex PCR, yet TCRdb's version contains in-frame clones alone and is incomplete. The sample has roughly 20,000 clones; approximately 91% are singletons. This specimen was peripheral blood, taken before any cancer treatment. Every receptor here comes from a woman aged 40-69 years with stage I lung adenocarcinoma.

The chain carries TRBV5-1 and TRBJ1-1, with D perhaps TRBD1 (6 bases). The V end was cut by 4 bases, the J end by 1 base, with 14 bases between. The CDR3 sequence is 15 residues long. Germline V gene sequence: CDR1 SGHRS, CDR2 YFSETQ. The CDR3: CASSQGSYPNTEAFF. DNA of the CDR3: TGCGCCAGCAGCCAGGGGAGCTACCCGAACACTGAAGCTTTCTTT.

The chain recombines TRBV5-1 with TRBJ1-1, with D tentatively TRBD1 (5 bases). CDR1 and CDR2 from the germline V gene are SGHRS and YFSETQ. V lost 3 bases and J 1 base, leaving 10 bases between the germline ends. This CDR3 is 14 amino acids long. CDR3 loop: CASSSGDGNTEAFF. For the CDR3, the DNA is TGCGCCAGCAGCTCCGGGGACGGGAACACTGAAGCTTTCTTT.

The rearrangement uses TRBV11-1 and TRBJ2-7; perhaps TRBD1 as D (5 bases). Trimming shortened V by 6 bases and J by 2 bases, and 11 bases separated the two germline ends. CDR1 is SGHAT, CDR2 FQDESV, per germline (reference sequence). This CDR3 region has 13 residues. CDR3 DNA: TGTGCCAGCAGATCGGACATAGCCTACGAGCAGTACTTC. Its translation is CASRSDIAYEQYF. Variable domain in full (rest from reference TRBV11-1 and TRBJ2-7): EAEVAQSPRYKITEKSQAVAFWCDPISGHATLYWYRQILGQGPELLVQFQDESVVDDSQLPKDRFSAERLKGVDSTLKIQPAELGDSAMYLCASRSDIAYEQYFGPGTRLTVT.

The chain has TRBV7-2 and TRBJ2-5; 9 bases align to TRBD1. Judging by the DNA end, TRBJ2-7 fits better; the J call may be wrong. This CDR3 has 15 residues. The germline CDR1 and CDR2 sequences are SGHTA and FQGNSA. The CDR3 DNA reads TGTGCCAGCAGCCCCCAGCGGGACAGGGCTGGCGAGCAGTACTTC. Its protein is CASSPQRDRAGEQYF.

The chain employs TRBV6-1 and TRBJ2-1, with 7 bases identical to TRBD1. V was clipped by 3 bases and J by 4 bases; unmatched bases: 6. Germline V gene data show CDR1 as MNHNS and CDR2 as SASEGT. The CDR3 is 15 residues long. The CDR3 reads CASSDFGDSYNEQFF. The CDR3 region has the DNA TGTGCCAGCAGTGATTTTGGGGACAGTTACAATGAGCAGTTCTTC.

This rearrangement joins TRBV11-1 to TRBJ1-4, with a weak D call TRBD1 (5 bases). CDR3 length: 14 residues. Trimming took off 3 bases at V and 6 bases at J, with 11 bases between the two ends. Per germline, CDR1 SGHAT and CDR2 FQDESV (reference sequence). As DNA, the CDR3 is TGTGCCAGCAGCTTTTTGCCGGGGGATGAAAAACTGTTTTTT. Translating gives CASSFLPGDEKLFF.

CDR3 in amino acids: CAISGTSGYTDTQYF. The CDR3 DNA is TGTGCCATCAGTGGGACTAGCGGGTACACAGATACGCAGTATTTT. V gene TRBV10-3 combines with J gene TRBJ2-3, with 11 bases identical to TRBD2. The V and J ends lost 4 bases and 2 bases, in that order; junction bases with no gene match: 2. The length of the CDR3 is 15 residues. The germline CDR1 and CDR2 sequences are ENHRY and SYGVKD.

V and J are TRBV6-1 and TRBJ2-5; TRBD2 agrees at 7 bases. Trimming cost V 0 bases and J 6 bases; bases outside gene matches: 4. This CDR3 contains 14 residues. Germline values: CDR1 MNHNS, CDR2 SASEGT. The CDR3 DNA reads as TGTGCCAGCAGTGAAGCGGTAGCGGGCCAGACCCAGTACTTC. Protein sequence: CASSEAVAGQTQYF.

The chain employs TRBV18 and TRBJ1-3; no reliable D call. The CDR3 runs 18 residues. Germline V gene data show CDR1 as KGHSH and CDR2 as LQKENI. The V end lost 1 base, the J end lost 0 bases, and 16 bases lay between the germline ends. The CDR3 loop is CASSPRDMTAPSGNTIYF. CDR3 bases: TGTGCCAGCTCACCACGGGATATGACGGCGCCCTCTGGAAACACCATATATTTT.

The genes are TRBV14 and TRBJ1-2; D is possibly TRBD1 (6 bases). The germline V gene encodes CDR1 SGHDN and CDR2 FVKESK. Deletions cut 1 base from V and 5 bases from J, with 14 bases between. This CDR3 contains 15 residues. The CDR3 reads CASSQVSGAPYGYTF. The CDR3 DNA sequence: TGTGCCAGCAGCCAAGTGTCAGGGGCCCCGTATGGCTACACCTTC.

V is TRBV19 and J is TRBJ1-1; D ambiguous. The ends were cut back, 1 base at V and 8 bases at J, with 11 bases in the middle. The CDR3 length is 13 residues. Germline values: CDR1 LNHDA, CDR2 SQIVND (reference sequence). In DNA form, the CDR3 reads TGTGCCAGTAGTATAGCACGGGCCAGCGAAGCTTTCTTT. It is translated as CASSIARASEAFF.

The chain joins TRBV6-6 to TRBJ1-5; D may be TRBD1 (6 bases). The CDR3 consists of 14 residues. V shed 10 bases and J shed 3 bases, with 16 bases lying between them. Germline V gene lookup returns CDR1 MNHNY and CDR2 SVGAGI (reference sequence). The CDR3 here is CATTPGTSNQPQHF. The CDR3 DNA is TGTGCCACTACACCAGGGACATCCAATCAGCCCCAGCATTTT.

V is TRBV6-6 and J is TRBJ2-5; D possibly corresponds to TRBD2 (6 bases). Germline V CDR1 and CDR2: MNHNY, SVGAGI (reference sequence). Deletions cut 5 bases from V and 3 bases from J, with 13 bases between. CDR3 length: 14 residues. CDR3 sequence: CASSPRRGEETQYF. CDR3 nucleotides: TGTGCCAGCAGTCCCCGTCGCGGGGAAGAGACCCAGTACTTC.

This chain connects TRBV5-1 to TRBJ2-1, with a tentative D call TRBD1 (5 bases). The V gene lost 4 bases and the J gene lost 0 bases, with 5 bases spanning the gap. Germline lookup yields CDR1 SGHRS and CDR2 YFSETQ. CDR3 length equals 13 residues. The CDR3 spells CASSQGSYNEQFF. The CDR3 nucleotides read TGCGCCAGCAGCCAGGGCTCCTACAATGAGCAGTTCTTC.

The chain uses TRBV5-1 and TRBJ1-1; 7 bases fit TRBD1. Looked up from germline, CDR1 is SGHRS and CDR2 is YFSETQ. This CDR3 has 15 amino acids. V was clipped by 1 base and J by 7 bases; unmatched bases: 10. This chain's CDR3 is CASSLSPQGGNEAFF. The CDR3, as DNA: TGCGCCAGCAGCTTGTCTCCGCAGGGGGGAAATGAAGCTTTCTTT.

This clone showed up just once. The V and J genes are TRBV28 and TRBJ2-2, with D tentatively TRBD1 (5 bases). The CDR3 spans 18 residues. With 5 bases removed from V and 0 bases from J, the gap between germline ends came to 19 bases. Germline V gene lookup returns CDR1 MDHEN and CDR2 SYDVKM. The CDR3 protein is CASSPRKTAFSNTGELFF. The CDR3 nucleotides read TGTGCCAGCAGTCCTCGGAAGACAGCCTTCTCGAACACCGGGGAGCTGTTTTTT.

The chain carries TRBV7-9 and TRBJ2-6; D unresolved. CDR3 length: 13 amino acids. Germline V gives CDR1 SEHNR, CDR2 FQNEAQ (reference sequence). V was clipped by 3 bases and J by 4 bases, with 4 bases between them. CDR3 in amino acids: CASSFAGANVLTF. In DNA, the CDR3 is TGTGCCAGCAGCTTCGCCGGGGCCAACGTCCTGACTTTC.

This clone occurred once. This chain joins TRBV19 and TRBJ2-5; D is uncertain. CDR3 length: 13 amino acids. Trimming pared 5 bases from V and 4 bases from J, leaving 11 bases between. Looked up from germline, CDR1 is LNHDA and CDR2 is SQIVND (reference sequence). CDR3 in amino acids: CASSSSTVETQYF. CDR3 nucleotides: TGTGCCAGTAGTTCCTCAACAGTAGAGACCCAGTACTTC.

The gene calls are TRBV5-6 and TRBJ2-2; 8 nucleotides match TRBD1. Germline-derived CDR1 and CDR2 are SGHDT and YYEEEE. The V segment lost 0 bases and the J segment 5 bases; nucleotides outside the gene matches: 6. This CDR3 has 16 residues. CDR3 region: CASSLAGQGTTGELFF. CDR3 bases: TGTGCCAGCAGCTTGGCCGGACAGGGTACTACCGGGGAGCTGTTTTTT.

The V call is TRBV6-1, the J call TRBJ2-5, with 9 bases aligning to TRBD2. Germline V gives CDR1 MNHNS, CDR2 SASEGT. There are 15 residues in the CDR3. V shed 4 bases, J shed 5 bases, and the junction held 8 bases outside the gene matches. CDR3 in amino acids: CASSGTSAFRETQYF. CDR3 nucleotide sequence: TGTGCCAGCAGTGGGACTAGCGCCTTTCGCGAGACCCAGTACTTC.

The chain combines TRBV9 with TRBJ2-6; no reliable D call. Germline V gene lookup returns CDR1 SGDLS and CDR2 YYNGEE. V lost 7 bases, J lost 5 bases, and 22 bases lay in between. This CDR3 has 17 amino acids. The CDR3 nucleotides are TGTGCCAGCTACAAGACGTTCAAACAAAGTCGGGCCAACGTCCTGACTTTC. This translates into CASYKTFKQSRANVLTF.

The chain joins TRBV11-2 to TRBJ1-2; D is ambiguous. Germline-derived CDR1 and CDR2 are SGHAT and FQNNGV. The germline V and J ends were trimmed by 0 bases and 1 base, with 6 bases remaining between them. The CDR3 sequence is 14 residues long. The CDR3 here is CASSLDLSNYGYTF. The CDR3 DNA reads TGTGCCAGCAGCTTAGATCTAAGTAACTATGGCTACACCTTC.

This clone turned up a few times. The rearrangement joins TRBV6-1 to TRBJ2-2; D not resolved. The V end was cut by 7 bases, the J end by 9 bases, with 18 bases between. The length of the CDR3 is 14 residues. Germline loops: CDR1 MNHNS, CDR2 SASEGT. CDR3 sequence reads: CASTPRFPPWELFF. CDR3 bases: TGTGCCAGCACTCCCCGGTTCCCCCCATGGGAGCTGTTTTTT.

In nucleotides, the CDR3 is TGTGCCTGGAGTGTACCCGGCAATGAGCAGTTCTTC. This translates into CAWSVPGNEQFF. J is TRBJ2-1 and V is TRBV30, with D unresolved. Deletions cut 0 bases from V and 6 bases from J, with 6 bases between. The CDR3 contains 12 residues. Germline CDR1 GTSNPN, CDR2 SVGIG (reference sequence).

The J gene is TRBJ1-2, the V gene TRBV5-4; 7 bases match TRBD1. The CDR3 runs 15 residues. Per the germline V gene, CDR1 is SGHNT and CDR2 is YYREEE (reference sequence). The junction had 7 bases not matched to a gene; V was cut back by 0 bases and J by 5 bases. The CDR3 DNA sequence: TGTGCCAGCAGCTTGGCAGGGGCAGGGGGGTATGGCTACACCTTC. Its protein is CASSLAGAGGYGYTF.